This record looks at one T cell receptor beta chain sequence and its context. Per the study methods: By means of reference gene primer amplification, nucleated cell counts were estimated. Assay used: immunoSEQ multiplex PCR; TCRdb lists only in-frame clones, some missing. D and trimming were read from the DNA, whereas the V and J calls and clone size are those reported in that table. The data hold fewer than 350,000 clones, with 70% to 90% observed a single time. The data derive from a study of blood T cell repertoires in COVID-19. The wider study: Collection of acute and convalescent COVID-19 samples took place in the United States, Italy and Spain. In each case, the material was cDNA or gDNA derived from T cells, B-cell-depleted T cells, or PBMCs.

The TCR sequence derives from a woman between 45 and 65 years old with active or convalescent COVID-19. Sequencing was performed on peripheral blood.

CDR3 DNA: TGTGCCAGCAGCTGGGACAGGGGTTCGGGAAGGAGCAATCAGCCCCAGCATTTT. The encoded protein is CASSWDRGSGRSNQPQHF. The chain uses TRBV6-2 or TRBV6-3 and TRBJ1-5; TRBD1 agrees at 10 bases. The CDR3 has 18 amino acids. Trimming at V came to 6 bases and at J to 1 base, leaving 12 bases not matched to a gene. Germline V gives CDR1 MNHEY, CDR2 SVGEGT.